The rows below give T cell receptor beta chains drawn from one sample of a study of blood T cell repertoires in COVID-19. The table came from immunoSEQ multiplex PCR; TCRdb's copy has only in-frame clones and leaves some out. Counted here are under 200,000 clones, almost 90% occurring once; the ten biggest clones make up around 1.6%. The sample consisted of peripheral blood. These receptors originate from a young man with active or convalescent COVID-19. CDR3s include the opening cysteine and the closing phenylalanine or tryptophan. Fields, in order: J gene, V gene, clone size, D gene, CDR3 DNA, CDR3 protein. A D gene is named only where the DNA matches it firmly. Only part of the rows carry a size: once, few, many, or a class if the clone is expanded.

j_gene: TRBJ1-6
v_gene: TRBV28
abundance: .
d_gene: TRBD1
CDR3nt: TGTGCCAGCAGTAGAGGACAGGGTGGGAATTCACCCCTCCACTTT
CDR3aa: CASSRGQGGNSPLHF

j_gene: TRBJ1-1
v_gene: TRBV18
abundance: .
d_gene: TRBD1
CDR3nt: TGTGCCAGCTCACCGAGAACACCGGGACAGGGGTCGAACACTGAAGCTTTCTTT
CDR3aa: CASSPRTPGQGSNTEAFF

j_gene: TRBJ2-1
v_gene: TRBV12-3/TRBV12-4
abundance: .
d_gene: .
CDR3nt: TGTGCCAGCAGTTTTCGTCAGTTTTTCCAGTTCTTC
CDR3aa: CASSFRQFFQFF

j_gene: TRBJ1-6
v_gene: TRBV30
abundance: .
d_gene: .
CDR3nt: TGTGCCTGGAGTGTACGTTTTATCGGGAGCTCCTATAATTCACCCCTCCACTTT
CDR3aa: CAWSVRFIGSSYNSPLHF

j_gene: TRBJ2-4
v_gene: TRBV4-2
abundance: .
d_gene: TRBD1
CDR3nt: TGTGCCAGCAGCCATCACACAGGGGCTGGTGCCAAAAACATTCAGTACTTC
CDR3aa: CASSHHTGAGAKNIQYF

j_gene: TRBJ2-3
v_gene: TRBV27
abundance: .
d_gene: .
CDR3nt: TGTGCCAGCAGTTTACTTCCGGGCACAGATACGCAGTATTTT
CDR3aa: CASSLLPGTDTQYF

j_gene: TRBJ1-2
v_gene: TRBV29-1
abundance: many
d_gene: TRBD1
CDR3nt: TGCAGCGTTGGAGGGACAGGGGGCGCAGGGAGAGGCTACACCTTC
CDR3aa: CSVGGTGGAGRGYTF

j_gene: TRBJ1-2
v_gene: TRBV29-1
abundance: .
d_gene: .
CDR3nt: TGCAGCGTTCAGGGTAACTATGGCTACACCTTC
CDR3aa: CSVQGNYGYTF

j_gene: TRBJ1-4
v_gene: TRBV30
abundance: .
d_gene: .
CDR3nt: TGTGCCTGGGCGACGTCGACAGCCAGAATGTTTTTT
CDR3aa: CAWATSTARMFF

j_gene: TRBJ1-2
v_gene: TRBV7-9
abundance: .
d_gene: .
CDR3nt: TGTGCCAGCACGATCTCGGGCAGGGCTAACTATGGCTACACCTTC
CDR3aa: CASTISGRANYGYTF

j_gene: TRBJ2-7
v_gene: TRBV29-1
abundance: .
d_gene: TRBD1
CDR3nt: TGCAGCGTTGAAGGGGGACAGGGAACCTACGAGCAGTACTTC
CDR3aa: CSVEGGQGTYEQYF

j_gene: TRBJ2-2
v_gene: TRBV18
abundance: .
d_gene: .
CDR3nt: TGTGCCAGCTCATTGGGCCAGCTTAGCACCGGGGAGCTGTTTTTT
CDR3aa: CASSLGQLSTGELFF

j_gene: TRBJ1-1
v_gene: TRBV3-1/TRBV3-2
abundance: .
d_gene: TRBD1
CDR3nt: TGTGCCAGCAGCTCCCGGGACAGGGGATCTGAAGCTTTCTTT
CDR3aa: CASSSRDRGSEAFF

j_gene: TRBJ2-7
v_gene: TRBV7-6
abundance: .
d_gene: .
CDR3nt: TGTGCCAGCAGCTTAGGTGGACGGGGAGGCTACGAGCAGTACTTC
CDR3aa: CASSLGGRGGYEQYF

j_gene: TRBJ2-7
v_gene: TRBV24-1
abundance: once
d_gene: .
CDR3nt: TGTGCCACCAGTGATTCGGGAAGGGCGGCCTACGAGCAGTACTTC
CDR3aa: CATSDSGRAAYEQYF

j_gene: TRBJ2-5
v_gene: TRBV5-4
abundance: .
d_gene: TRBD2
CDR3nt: TGTGCCAGCAGCCCAGCGGGATGGGAGACCCAGTACTTC
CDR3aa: CASSPAGWETQYF

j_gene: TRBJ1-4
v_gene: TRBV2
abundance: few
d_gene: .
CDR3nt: TGTGCCAGCAGTTGGCGGGCGGGTGAAAAACTGTTTTTT
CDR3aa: CASSWRAGEKLFF

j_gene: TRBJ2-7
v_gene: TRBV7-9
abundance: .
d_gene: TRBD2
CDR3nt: TGTGCCAGCACCCAAGCCGCGGGGGAATACGAGCAGTACTTC
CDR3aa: CASTQAAGEYEQYF

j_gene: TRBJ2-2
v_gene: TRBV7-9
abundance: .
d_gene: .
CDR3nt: TGTGCCACGAAGACCGGGGCCGGGGAGCTGTTTTTT
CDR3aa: CATKTGAGELFF

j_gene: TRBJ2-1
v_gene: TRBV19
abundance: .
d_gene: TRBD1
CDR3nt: TGTGCCAGTAGTGGGACAGGGGTCTACAATGAGCAGTTCTTC
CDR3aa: CASSGTGVYNEQFF

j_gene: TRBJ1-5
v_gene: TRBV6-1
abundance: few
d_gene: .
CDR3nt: TGTGCCAGCAGAGAAGGACATTTCAATCAGCCCCAGCATTTT
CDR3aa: CASREGHFNQPQHF

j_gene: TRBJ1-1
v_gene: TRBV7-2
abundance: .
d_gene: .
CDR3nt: TGTGCCAGCAGCACCCTAGGGGGGGACACTGAAGCTTTCTTT
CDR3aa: CASSTLGGDTEAFF

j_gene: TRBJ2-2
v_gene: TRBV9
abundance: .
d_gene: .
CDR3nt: TGTGCCAGCATGGGCAAGGAGGGCGCGAACACCGGGGAGCTGTTTTTT
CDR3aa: CASMGKEGANTGELFF

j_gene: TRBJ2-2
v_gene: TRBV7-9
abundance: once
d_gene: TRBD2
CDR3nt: TGTGCCAGCAGCCCTGGACTAGCTGACACCGGGGAGCTGTTTTTT
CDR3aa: CASSPGLADTGELFF

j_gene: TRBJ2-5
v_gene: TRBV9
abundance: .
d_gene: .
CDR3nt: TGTGCCAGCAGCGTAGACGACAGCCTACGAGAGACCCAGTACTTC
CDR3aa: CASSVDDSLRETQYF

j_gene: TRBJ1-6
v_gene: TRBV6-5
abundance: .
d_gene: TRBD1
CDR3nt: TGTGCCAGCACCAGAACAGGGGGCAATAATTCACCCCTCCACTTT
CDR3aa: CASTRTGGNNSPLHF

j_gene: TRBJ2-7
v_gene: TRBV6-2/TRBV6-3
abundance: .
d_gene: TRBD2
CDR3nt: TGTGCCAGCAGTTACCCCCCTAGCGGGAGCTCCTACGAGCAGTACTTC
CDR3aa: CASSYPPSGSSYEQYF

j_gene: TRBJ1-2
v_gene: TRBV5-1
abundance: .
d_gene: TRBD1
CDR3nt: TGCGCCAGCAGCTTGGCAGGGACAGGGGGAAGTGATGGCTACACCTTC
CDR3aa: CASSLAGTGGSDGYTF

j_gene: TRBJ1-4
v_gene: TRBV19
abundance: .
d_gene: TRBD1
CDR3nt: TGTGCCAGTAGTTTAACAGGGGGTCCAAGGGAAAAACTGTTTTTT
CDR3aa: CASSLTGGPREKLFF

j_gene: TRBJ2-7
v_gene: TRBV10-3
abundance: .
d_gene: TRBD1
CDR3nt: TGTGCCATCAGTGGACCGACAGGGACGGGGGAGCAGTACTTC
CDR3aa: CAISGPTGTGEQYF

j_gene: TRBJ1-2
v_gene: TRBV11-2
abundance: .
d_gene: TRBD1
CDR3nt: TGTGCCAGCAGCTTAGGATTTGGGACAGGGGCTCGGGGCTACACCTTC
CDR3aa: CASSLGFGTGARGYTF

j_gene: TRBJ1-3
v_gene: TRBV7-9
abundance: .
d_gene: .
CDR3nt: TGTGCCAGCAGCCCCGGGACATCTGGAAACACCATATATTTT
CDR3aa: CASSPGTSGNTIYF

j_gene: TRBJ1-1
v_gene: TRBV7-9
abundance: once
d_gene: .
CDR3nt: TGTGCCAGCAGCTTATCCCCGTACACTGAAGCTTTCTTT
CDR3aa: CASSLSPYTEAFF

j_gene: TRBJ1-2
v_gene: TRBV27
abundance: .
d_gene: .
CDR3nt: TGTGCCAGCAGTTTATCCCCTTCCCGGGGCTACACCTTC
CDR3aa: CASSLSPSRGYTF

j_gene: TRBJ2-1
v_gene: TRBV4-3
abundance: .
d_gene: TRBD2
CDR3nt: TGCGCCAGCAGCCAGACGGGACTAGAGCAGTTCTTC
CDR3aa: CASSQTGLEQFF

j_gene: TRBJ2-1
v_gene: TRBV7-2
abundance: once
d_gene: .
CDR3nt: TGTGCCAGCAGCCCTCGGAATGAGCAGTTCTTC
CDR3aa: CASSPRNEQFF

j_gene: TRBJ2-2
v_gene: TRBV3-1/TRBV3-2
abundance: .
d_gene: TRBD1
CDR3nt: TGTGCCAGCAACCAGAGGACAGGGGGCGCGTCCGGGGAGCTGTTTTTT
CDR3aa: CASNQRTGGASGELFF

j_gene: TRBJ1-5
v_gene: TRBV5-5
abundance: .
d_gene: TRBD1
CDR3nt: TGTGCCAGCAGCCCCGGACAGGGTCGGGGTCAGCCCCAGCATTTT
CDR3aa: CASSPGQGRGQPQHF

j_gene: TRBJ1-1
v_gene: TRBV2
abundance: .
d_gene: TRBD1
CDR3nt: TGTGCCAGCAAGGTTCTCTCAGGGGGCACTGAAGCTTTCTTT
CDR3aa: CASKVLSGGTEAFF

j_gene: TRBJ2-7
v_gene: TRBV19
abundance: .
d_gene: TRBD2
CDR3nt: TGTGCCAGTAGTATACGGGGGGACTCCTACGAGCAGTACTTC
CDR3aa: CASSIRGDSYEQYF

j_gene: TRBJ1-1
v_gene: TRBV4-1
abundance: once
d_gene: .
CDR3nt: TGCGCCAGCAGCCAGGGTGACAGTCGCTTCACTGAAGCTTTCTTT
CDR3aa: CASSQGDSRFTEAFF

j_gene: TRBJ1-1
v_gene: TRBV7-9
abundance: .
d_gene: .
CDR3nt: TGTGCCAGCAGCTTAGAGGAGGGGACTGAAGCTTTCTTT
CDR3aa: CASSLEEGTEAFF

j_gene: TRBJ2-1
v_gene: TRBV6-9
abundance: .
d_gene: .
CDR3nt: TGTGCCAGCAGCCCTAGCGCAGAGCTTTACAATGAGCAGTTCTTC
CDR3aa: CASSPSAELYNEQFF

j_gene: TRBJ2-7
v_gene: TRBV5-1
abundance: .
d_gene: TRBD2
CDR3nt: TGCGCCAGCAGCCTGCGGACTAGCGGGCCGTACGAGCAGTACTTC
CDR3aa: CASSLRTSGPYEQYF

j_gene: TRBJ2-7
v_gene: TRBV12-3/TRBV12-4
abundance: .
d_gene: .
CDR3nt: TGTGCCAGCAGAACGGGACAAGCCTACGAGCAGTACTTC
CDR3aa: CASRTGQAYEQYF